The 15 T cell receptor beta chains presented below share a single source sample, sequenced in a study of blood T cell repertoires in COVID-19. The data were produced by immunoSEQ multiplex PCR, yet TCRdb's version contains in-frame clones alone and is incomplete. The sample has around 94,000 clones, about four fifths seen once; the top ten hold around 4%. Sequencing was carried out using peripheral blood. These receptor sequences come from a human donor in a cohort sampled during active COVID-19.

The chain uses TRBV4-2 and TRBJ1-6, with D hard to call. This CDR3 has 13 residues. Trimming stripped 0 bases from V and 7 bases from J, with 4 bases between. Germline CDR1 LGHNA, CDR2 YNFKEQ. CDR3 bases: TGTGCCAGCAGCCAAGATCAAAATTCACCCCTCCACTTT. It yields the protein CASSQDQNSPLHF.

The gene calls are TRBV6-5 and TRBJ2-5; 7 bases are shared with TRBD1. The V and J ends lost 5 bases and 5 bases, in that order; junction bases with no gene match: 11. Germline V CDR1 and CDR2: MNHEY, SVGAGI. The CDR3 loop spans 15 amino acids. Here the CDR3 DNA reads TGTGCCAGCAGTCGCCGGACAGGACCGCGGGAGACCCAGTACTTC. Amino acids: CASSRRTGPRETQYF.

Concerning this clone itself: Other DNA sequences in the sample encode the same CDR3. V usage is TRBV5-1 and J usage is TRBJ1-6, with D maybe TRBD1 (6 bases). CDR1 is SGHRS, CDR2 YFSETQ, per germline. V was clipped by 1 base and J by 8 bases, with 10 bases between them. The CDR3 is 14 residues long. This CDR3 is CASSLTGKDSPLHF. The CDR3, as DNA: TGCGCCAGCAGCTTGACAGGGAAAGATTCACCCCTCCACTTT.

This clone turned up a few times. The V gene is TRBV4-1, the J gene TRBJ1-3; tentatively, D is TRBD1 (5 bases). V lost 3 bases and J lost 1, with 13 bases in between. This CDR3 has 16 residues. Germline values: CDR1 MGHRA, CDR2 YSYEKL. The CDR3 nucleotides are TGCGCCAGCAGCCAGCCAGGGAGGGAATCTGGAAACACCATATATTTT. Protein sequence: CASSQPGRESGNTIYF.

This clone was counted a few times. V gene TRBV15 combines with J gene TRBJ1-3; 8 bases match TRBD1. CDR1 and CDR2 (germline): LNHNV, YYDKDF (reference sequence). The CDR3 contains 15 residues. The J segment lost 2 bases and the V segment lost 6 bases, leaving 6 bases of the junction unmatched. The CDR3 protein is CATRKDREAGNTIYF. The CDR3 nucleotides read TGTGCCACCAGGAAGGACAGGGAGGCTGGAAACACCATATATTTT.

The chain joins TRBV4-3 to TRBJ2-7; no definite D call. Germline CDR1 LGHNA, CDR2 YSLEER. Between the trimmed V and J ends, which lost 5 bases and 3 bases, there was a span of 5 bases. This CDR3 is built from 11 residues. The CDR3 region is CASSELYEQYF. In nucleotides, the CDR3 is TGCGCCAGCAGCGAACTCTACGAGCAGTACTTC.

The chain uses TRBV11-2 and TRBJ2-7; D perhaps matches TRBD2 (6 bases). V lost 5 bases and J 0 bases, leaving 11 bases between the germline ends. CDR3 length: 14 residues. Germline V gene lookup returns CDR1 SGHAT and CDR2 FQNNGV. The CDR3, as DNA: TGTGCCAGCAGCCGACTAGGGGCCTCCTACGAGCAGTACTTC. Its protein is CASSRLGASYEQYF.

The chain links TRBV14 to TRBJ2-3; 10 nucleotides align to TRBD1. The germline gives CDR1 SGHDN, CDR2 FVKESK. The CDR3 is 16 amino acids. V shed 2 bases, J shed 3 bases, and the junction held 5 bases outside the gene matches. The CDR3 sequence: CASSQHPGQGTDTQYF. The CDR3 DNA sequence: TGTGCCAGCAGCCAACACCCGGGACAGGGGACAGATACGCAGTATTTT. The whole variable domain, remainder taken from reference TRBV14 and TRBJ2-3, is EAGVTQFPSHSVIEKGQTVTLRCDPISGHDNLYWYRRVMGKEIKFLLHFVKESKQDESGMPNNRFLAERTGGTYSTLKVQPAELEDSGVYFCASSQHPGQGTDTQYFGPGTRLTVL.

The chain joins TRBV15 to TRBJ1-2, with TRBD1 matching 10 bases. Unmatched junction bases numbered 17, after V lost 2 bases and J lost 5 bases. The CDR3 extends over 19 amino acids. CDR1 is LNHNV, CDR2 YYDKDF, per germline (reference sequence). The CDR3 sequence is CATSRPTPDRGPATYGYTF. The CDR3, as DNA: TGTGCCACCAGCAGACCTACCCCCGACAGGGGGCCAGCCACATATGGCTACACCTTC.

J is TRBJ2-2 and V is TRBV7-2; 7 bases are a match to TRBD1. The germline CDR1 and CDR2 sequences are SGHTA and FQGNSA. V shed 6 bases, J shed 3 bases, and the junction held 4 bases outside the gene matches. The CDR3 has 14 amino acids. The CDR3 protein is CASSPDRHTGELFF. CDR3 in DNA: TGTGCCAGCAGTCCGGACAGGCACACCGGGGAGCTGTTTTTT.

The V gene is TRBV6-5, the J gene TRBJ2-7; D not resolved. Germline V gene data show CDR1 as MNHEY and CDR2 as SVGAGI. This CDR3 contains 13 residues. Trimming took 0 bases from V and 6 from J, leaving 9 bases between them. The DNA of the CDR3 is TGTGCCAGCAGTTACTCGGGCCCGGTCGAGCAGTACTTC. It codes for CASSYSGPVEQYF.

The table lists this clone with a count of one. V is TRBV18 and J is TRBJ2-5, with 8 bases aligning to TRBD2. The CDR3 contains 15 residues. Germline V CDR1 and CDR2: KGHSH, LQKENI. J was trimmed by 5 bases and V by 5 bases; bases with no gene match: 10. CDR3 bases: TGTGCCAGCTCAGGGACTAGAAATGAGTTGGAGACCCAGTACTTC. It is translated as CASSGTRNELETQYF.

This chain connects TRBV4-1 to TRBJ2-7; unclear D gene. Germline CDR1 is MGHRA and CDR2 is YSYEKL. CDR3 size: 12 residues. Trimming shortened V by 1 base and J by 4 bases, and 5 bases separated the two germline ends. This chain's CDR3 is CASSQVGYEQYF. CDR3 sequence (DNA): TGCGCCAGCAGCCAAGTCGGGTACGAGCAGTACTTC.

The chain joins TRBV5-6 to TRBJ2-7; 8 bases are a match to TRBD1. The CDR3 is made up of 15 amino acids. Germline V CDR1 and CDR2: SGHDT, YYEEEE. V lost 5 bases, J lost 3 bases, and 10 bases stayed unmatched. This CDR3 reads CASSPSGGAGYEQYF. CDR3 DNA sequence: TGTGCCAGCAGTCCATCAGGGGGCGCTGGCTACGAGCAGTACTTC.

Points on this clone: Within the sample, other DNA sequences also encode this same CDR3. The genes are TRBV6-5 and TRBJ2-7; D might be TRBD1 (7 bases). This CDR3 comprises 15 residues. Germline-derived CDR1 and CDR2 are MNHEY and SVGAGI. V was trimmed by 0 bases and J by 3 bases, leaving 12 bases between them. Here the CDR3 DNA reads TGTGCCAGCAGTTACTCGAGACAGGGACTCTACGAGCAGTACTTC. Its translation: CASSYSRQGLYEQYF.